These T cell receptor beta chains were read from a single sample in a study of response to subunit inactivated influenza vaccine. TCRdb itself ran the RT-PCR reads through MiXCR, one entry per CDR3 protein. The sample consists of 450,000 to 600,000 distinct CDR3 sequences, 15% to 20% of them appearing once. This specimen was CD4+ T cells sorted from PBMCs, taken 23 to 25 months after vaccination. The receptors stem from a man aged 50-75 years who received an inactivated influenza vaccine. CDR3s include the opening cysteine and the closing phenylalanine or tryptophan. Each record gives: clone size, D gene, V gene, J gene, CDR3 protein, CDR3 DNA. A D gene is named only where the DNA matches it firmly. The size field is filled for only some rows; it gives once, few, many or a size class.

clone size: few
D gene: .
V gene: TRBV7-2
J gene: TRBJ1-4
CDR3 protein: CASSPFRGTNEKLFF
CDR3 DNA: TGTGCCAGCAGCCCTTTTAGGGGAACTAATGAAAAACTGTTTTTT

clone size: .
D gene: .
V gene: TRBV20-1
J gene: TRBJ2-1
CDR3 protein: CSARAGGAPYNEQFF
CDR3 DNA: TGCAGTGCTAGGGCTGGGGGGGCCCCCTACAATGAGCAGTTCTTC

clone size: .
D gene: TRBD2
V gene: TRBV6-1
J gene: TRBJ2-4
CDR3 protein: CASSEVRGNIQYF
CDR3 DNA: TGTGCCAGCAGTGAAGTGCGGGGGAACATTCAGTACTTC

clone size: .
D gene: TRBD2
V gene: TRBV20-1
J gene: TRBJ2-1
CDR3 protein: CSATGLAGAYSYNEQFF
CDR3 DNA: TGCAGTGCAACCGGACTAGCGGGGGCCTACTCCTACAATGAGCAGTTCTTC

clone size: many
D gene: .
V gene: TRBV5-1
J gene: TRBJ2-3
CDR3 protein: CASSLAALKSTDTQYF
CDR3 DNA: TGCGCCAGCAGCTTGGCGGCTTTGAAGAGCACAGATACGCAGTATTTT

clone size: .
D gene: .
V gene: TRBV20-1
J gene: TRBJ1-5
CDR3 protein: CSAREGSNSNQPQHF
CDR3 DNA: TGCAGTGCTAGAGAGGGAAGTAATAGCAATCAGCCCCAGCATTTT

clone size: few
D gene: .
V gene: TRBV6-5
J gene: TRBJ1-1
CDR3 protein: CASSYSDPRGAFF
CDR3 DNA: TGTGCCAGCAGTTACTCAGACCCTAGGGGGGCTTTCTTT

clone size: .
D gene: .
V gene: TRBV10-3
J gene: TRBJ2-5
CDR3 protein: CAISISSEETQYF
CDR3 DNA: TGTGCCATCAGTATTTCTTCCGAAGAGACCCAGTACTTC

clone size: .
D gene: TRBD2
V gene: TRBV7-8
J gene: TRBJ2-7
CDR3 protein: CASSSKPGLAPLEQYF
CDR3 DNA: TGTGCCAGCAGCTCGAAACCGGGACTAGCCCCTCTCGAGCAGTACTTC

clone size: many
D gene: TRBD2
V gene: TRBV7-2
J gene: TRBJ2-7
CDR3 protein: CASSPTSGFYEQYF
CDR3 DNA: TGTGCCAGCAGCCCGACTAGCGGGTTTTACGAGCAGTACTTC

clone size: few
D gene: .
V gene: TRBV27
J gene: TRBJ2-1
CDR3 protein: CASSRRGANEQFF
CDR3 DNA: TGTGCCAGCAGTCGGAGGGGTGCCAATGAGCAGTTCTTC

clone size: .
D gene: TRBD1
V gene: TRBV29-1
J gene: TRBJ1-2
CDR3 protein: CSVESLGTGGVYGYTF
CDR3 DNA: TGCAGCGTTGAGAGTTTGGGGACAGGGGGAGTATATGGCTACACCTTC

clone size: .
D gene: .
V gene: TRBV29-1
J gene: TRBJ2-3
CDR3 protein: CSVEVAGFGTDTQYF
CDR3 DNA: TGCAGCGTTGAAGTTGCGGGGTTCGGCACAGATACGCAGTATTTT

clone size: few
D gene: .
V gene: TRBV20-1
J gene: TRBJ2-7
CDR3 protein: CSASSGRGVHEQYF
CDR3 DNA: TGCAGTGCTAGCTCGGGGAGAGGAGTCCACGAGCAGTACTTC

clone size: .
D gene: TRBD1
V gene: TRBV5-1
J gene: TRBJ1-4
CDR3 protein: CASSLQTGATNEKLFF
CDR3 DNA: TGCGCCAGCAGCTTGCAAACAGGGGCAACTAATGAAAAACTGTTTTTT

clone size: .
D gene: .
V gene: TRBV12-3/TRBV12-4
J gene: TRBJ1-4
CDR3 protein: CASSRTSRNEKLFF
CDR3 DNA: TGTGCCAGCAGCCGGACCTCAAGAAATGAAAAACTGTTTTTT

clone size: .
D gene: TRBD2
V gene: TRBV7-9
J gene: TRBJ2-1
CDR3 protein: CASSRGDLGHNEQFF
CDR3 DNA: TGTGCCAGCAGCCGGGGGGACCTGGGTCACAATGAGCAGTTCTTC